There are a few counts of the clone carrying this TCR beta chain. The CDR3 covers 16 residues. Germline CDR1 LGHDT, CDR2 YNNKEL (reference sequence). V was pared by 4 bases and J by 8 bases, with 7 bases of the junction left unmatched. The record originates from a study of T-cell memory formation after mild COVID-19. TCRdb analysed the 5' RACE reads with MiXCR anew, one entry per CDR3 protein. The table includes hundreds of thousands of distinct CDR3 sequences, 17% detected once. Sequencing was performed on PBMCs or a T cell subset sorted from them (not recorded which). The sequence came from an adult woman who had mild COVID-19 (a few samples of this study predate the infection). Cell type and time point are not known. The V and J genes are TRBV3-1 and TRBJ2-3, with TRBD2 matching 15 bases. The CDR3 is CASSRTSGGDRVTQYF. CDR3 nucleotides: TGTGCCAGCAGCCGGACTAGCGGGGGGGACAGGGTTACGCAGTATTTT.